These T cell receptor beta chains were read from a single sample in a study of blood T cell repertoires in COVID-19. TCRdb keeps only in-frame clones here, not all; method: immunoSEQ multiplex PCR. This table has fewer than 200,000 clones, 83% appearing once. Sequenced sample: peripheral blood. These receptors all stem from a woman between 65 and 79 years old who had recovered from COVID-19. Both conserved end residues are part of each CDR3.

CDR3 protein	V gene	J gene
CASSAPGTGGHYGYTF	TRBV9	TRBJ1-2
CASGQTQNTEAFF	TRBV2	TRBJ1-1
CASSLSGGAYEQYF	TRBV11-2	TRBJ2-7
CASSQTGLRSYEQYF	TRBV5-1	TRBJ2-7
CAISGNFPGTEAFF	TRBV10-3	TRBJ1-1
CASGGPSGNNPGELFF	TRBV7-2	TRBJ2-2
CASSVVAGGNEQFF	TRBV9	TRBJ2-1
CATSRGRTAVLYEQYF	TRBV15	TRBJ2-7
CASSLSRGGGPLHF	TRBV27	TRBJ1-6
CASSYQNRGGYTF	TRBV6-6	TRBJ1-2
CASSTSTGLGVYEQYF	TRBV9	TRBJ2-7
CSAPRETQYF	TRBV20-1	TRBJ2-5
CASSPDRDTFNGYTF	TRBV7-2	TRBJ1-2
CASSYSEEHYGYTF	TRBV6-5	TRBJ1-2
CASSIKGVTFSGNTIYF	TRBV19	TRBJ1-3
CASSLTTGERWYEQYF	TRBV7-9	TRBJ2-7
CASGLGGWGYTF	TRBV12-5	TRBJ1-2
CASSRGGADVDTQYF	TRBV28	TRBJ2-3
CASSEGGDTQYF	TRBV2	TRBJ2-3
CASSLGGQGQPQHF	TRBV5-1	TRBJ1-5
CASRQGAERQETQYF	TRBV4-3	TRBJ2-5
CASSPFSGGEQYF	TRBV7-9	TRBJ2-7
CASSLDRDPRGYGYTF	TRBV5-4	TRBJ1-2
CASSSRPGTRTLNDEQFF	TRBV6-2/TRBV6-3	TRBJ2-1
CASSRGGPGTDTQYF	TRBV5-1	TRBJ2-3
CATGVDVGSGNTIYF	TRBV6-5	TRBJ1-3
CASSPTRDRGNEQFF	TRBV27	TRBJ2-1
CASTTSGGETQYF	TRBV28	TRBJ2-5